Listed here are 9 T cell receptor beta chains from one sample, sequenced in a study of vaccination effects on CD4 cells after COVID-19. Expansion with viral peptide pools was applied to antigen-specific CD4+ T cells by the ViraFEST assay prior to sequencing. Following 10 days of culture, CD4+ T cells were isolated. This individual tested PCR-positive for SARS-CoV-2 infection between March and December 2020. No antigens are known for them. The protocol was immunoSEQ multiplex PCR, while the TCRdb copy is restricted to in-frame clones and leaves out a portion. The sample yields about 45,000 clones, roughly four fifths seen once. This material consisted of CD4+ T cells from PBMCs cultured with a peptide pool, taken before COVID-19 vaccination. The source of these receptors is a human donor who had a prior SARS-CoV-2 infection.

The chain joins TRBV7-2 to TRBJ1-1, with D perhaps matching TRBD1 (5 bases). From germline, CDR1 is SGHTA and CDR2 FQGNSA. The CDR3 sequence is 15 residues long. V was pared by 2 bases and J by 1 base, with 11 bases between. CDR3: CASSLNGGTNTEAFF. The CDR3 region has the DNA TGTGCCAGCAGCTTAAATGGGGGAACGAACACTGAAGCTTTCTTT. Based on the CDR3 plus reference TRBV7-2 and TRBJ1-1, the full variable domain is GAGVSQSPSNKVTEKGKDVELRCDPISGHTALYWYRQSLGQGLEFLIYFQGNSAPDKSGLPSDRFSAERTGGSVSTLTIQRTQQEDSAVYLCASSLNGGTNTEAFFGQGTRLTVV.

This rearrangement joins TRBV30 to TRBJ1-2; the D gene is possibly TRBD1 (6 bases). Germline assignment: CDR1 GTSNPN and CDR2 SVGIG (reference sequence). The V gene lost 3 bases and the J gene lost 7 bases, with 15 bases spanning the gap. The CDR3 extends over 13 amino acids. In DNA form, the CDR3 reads TGTGCCTGGAGCGAAACAGGGTGGGGTGGCTACACCTTC. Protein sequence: CAWSETGWGGYTF.

The CDR3 DNA is TGTGCCAGCAGTGGCAGCCTAGTCCCGGGGTCCCAGTACTTC. Encoded protein: CASSGSLVPGSQYF. The V gene is TRBV2, the J gene TRBJ2-5; D perhaps matches TRBD2 (5 bases). CDR3 length: 14 residues. V was pared by 4 bases and J by 9 bases, with 18 bases between. Germline loops: CDR1 SNHLY, CDR2 FYNNEI.

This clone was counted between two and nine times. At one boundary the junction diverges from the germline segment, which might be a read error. The CDR3 loop reads CASSSSPGETQYF. In DNA form, the CDR3 reads TGTGCTAGCAGCTCCTCCCCGGGGGAGACCCAGTACTTC. The gene calls are TRBV7-7 and TRBJ2-5; D might be TRBD2 (5 bases). CDR1 and CDR2 (germline): SSHAT, FNYEAQ (reference sequence). The CDR3 has 13 amino acids.

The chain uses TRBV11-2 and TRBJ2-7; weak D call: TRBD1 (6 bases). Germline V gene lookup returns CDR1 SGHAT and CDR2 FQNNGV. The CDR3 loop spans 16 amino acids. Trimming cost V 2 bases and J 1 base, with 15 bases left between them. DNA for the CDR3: TGTGCCAGCAGCTTAAGTGCGGCCAGGGGTTCCTACGAGCAGTACTTC. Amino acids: CASSLSAARGSYEQYF.

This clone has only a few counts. CDR3 DNA sequence: TGTGCCAGCAGCCAAGTAACAGATACGCAGTATTTT. Protein: CASSQVTDTQYF. This sequence joins TRBV3-1 (or the pseudogene TRBV3-2) and TRBJ2-3, with D unresolved. The germline gives CDR1 LGHDT, CDR2 YNNKEL (reference sequence). V lost 1 base to trimming and J lost 3 bases, with 2 bases between them. The CDR3 is 12 residues long.

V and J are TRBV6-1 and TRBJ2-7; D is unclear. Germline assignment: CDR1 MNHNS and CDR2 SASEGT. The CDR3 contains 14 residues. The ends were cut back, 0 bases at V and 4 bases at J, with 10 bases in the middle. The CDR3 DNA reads TGTGCCAGCAGTGAAGCGCTTCTGGGTTACGAGCAGTACTTC. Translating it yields CASSEALLGYEQYF.

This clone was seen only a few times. CDR3 sequence reads: CASRDYRDGPLHF. CDR3 in DNA: TGTGCCAGCAGGGACTACAGGGACGGGCCCCTCCACTTT. The chain joins TRBV25-1 to TRBJ1-6; TRBD1 is a possible D gene (6 bases). The germline V and J ends were trimmed by 6 bases and 13 bases, with 16 bases remaining between them. There are 13 residues in the CDR3. Germline V CDR1 and CDR2: MGHDK, SYGVNS.

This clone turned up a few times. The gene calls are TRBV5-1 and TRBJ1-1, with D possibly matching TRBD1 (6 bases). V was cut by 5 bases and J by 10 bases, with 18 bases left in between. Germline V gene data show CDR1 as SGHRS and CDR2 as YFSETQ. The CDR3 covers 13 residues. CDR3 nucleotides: TGCGCCAGCAGTACGGCAGGGGTCGGGAGAGCTTTCTTT. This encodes CASSTAGVGRAFF.